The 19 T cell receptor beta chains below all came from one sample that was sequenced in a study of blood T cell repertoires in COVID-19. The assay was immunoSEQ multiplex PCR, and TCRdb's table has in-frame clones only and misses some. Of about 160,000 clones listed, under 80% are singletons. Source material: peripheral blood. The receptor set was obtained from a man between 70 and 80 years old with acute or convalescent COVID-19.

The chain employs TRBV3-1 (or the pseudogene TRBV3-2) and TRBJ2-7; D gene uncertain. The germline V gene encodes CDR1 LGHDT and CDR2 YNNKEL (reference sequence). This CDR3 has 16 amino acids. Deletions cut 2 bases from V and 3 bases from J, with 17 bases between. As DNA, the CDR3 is TGTGCCAGCAGCCAACTGGGCTCGGCCGCTTACTACGAGCAGTACTTC. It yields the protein CASSQLGSAAYYEQYF.

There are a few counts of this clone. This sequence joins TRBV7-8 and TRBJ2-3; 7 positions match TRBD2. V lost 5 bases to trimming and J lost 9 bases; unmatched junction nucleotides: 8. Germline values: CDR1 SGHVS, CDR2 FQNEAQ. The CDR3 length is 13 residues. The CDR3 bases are TGTGCCAGCAGCCCAGTCACTAGCGAAACGCAGTATTTT. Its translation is CASSPVTSETQYF.

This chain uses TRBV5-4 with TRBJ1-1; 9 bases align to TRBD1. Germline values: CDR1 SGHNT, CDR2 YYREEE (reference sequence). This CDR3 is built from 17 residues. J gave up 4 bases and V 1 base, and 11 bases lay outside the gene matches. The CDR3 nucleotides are TGTGCCAGCAGCTTGCACAGGGGGCAACAGGTGGTCACTGAAGCTTTCTTT. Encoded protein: CASSLHRGQQVVTEAFF.

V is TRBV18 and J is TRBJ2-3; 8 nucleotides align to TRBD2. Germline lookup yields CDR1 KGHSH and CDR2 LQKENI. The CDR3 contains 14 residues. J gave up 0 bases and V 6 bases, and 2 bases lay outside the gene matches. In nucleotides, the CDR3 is TGTGCCAGCTCGGTAGCGGGAAGCACAGATACGCAGTATTTT. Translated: CASSVAGSTDTQYF.

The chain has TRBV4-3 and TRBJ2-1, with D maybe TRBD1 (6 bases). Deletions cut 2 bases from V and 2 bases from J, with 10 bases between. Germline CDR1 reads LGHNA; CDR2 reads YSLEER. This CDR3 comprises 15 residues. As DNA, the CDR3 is TGCGCCAGCAGCCAACTGGCAGGGGCCTACAATGAGCAGTTCTTC. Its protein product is CASSQLAGAYNEQFF.

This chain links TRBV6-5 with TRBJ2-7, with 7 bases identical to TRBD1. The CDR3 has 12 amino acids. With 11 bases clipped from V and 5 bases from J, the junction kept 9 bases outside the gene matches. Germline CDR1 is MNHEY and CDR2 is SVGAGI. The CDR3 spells CACRNRGNEQYF. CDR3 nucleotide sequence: TGTGCCTGCCGGAACAGGGGAAACGAGCAGTACTTC.

Here the CDR3 reads CATLGGAWDTEAFF. Written as DNA, the CDR3 is TGTGCCACCCTAGGGGGGGCTTGGGACACTGAAGCTTTCTTT. The V and J genes are TRBV6-5 and TRBJ1-1, with D tentatively TRBD1 (6 bases). CDR3 length: 14 residues. Trimming removed 10 bases from V and 3 bases from J, with 18 bases in between. CDR1 and CDR2 from the germline V gene are MNHEY and SVGAGI.

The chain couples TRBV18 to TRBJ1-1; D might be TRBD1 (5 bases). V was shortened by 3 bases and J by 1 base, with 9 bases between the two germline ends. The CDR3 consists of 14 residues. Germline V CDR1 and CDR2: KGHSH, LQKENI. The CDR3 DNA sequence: TGTGCCAGCTCACCCGGGGGGGGGAACACTGAAGCTTTCTTT. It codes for CASSPGGGNTEAFF.

This chain's CDR3 is CASSSLTLTYNEQFF. In nucleotides, the CDR3 is TGTGCCAGCAGTTCTCTGACTCTGACTTACAATGAGCAGTTCTTC. The chain links TRBV28 to TRBJ2-1; D remains ambiguous. Germline V gene data show CDR1 as MDHEN and CDR2 as SYDVKM. The CDR3 length is 15 residues. Deletions cut 4 bases from V and 4 bases from J, with 14 bases between.

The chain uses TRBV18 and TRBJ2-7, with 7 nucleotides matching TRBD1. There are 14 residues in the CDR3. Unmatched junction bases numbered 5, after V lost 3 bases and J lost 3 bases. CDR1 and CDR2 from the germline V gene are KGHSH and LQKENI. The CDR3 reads CASSPDRLGYEQYF. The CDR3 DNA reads TGTGCCAGCTCACCGGACAGGCTGGGCTACGAGCAGTACTTC. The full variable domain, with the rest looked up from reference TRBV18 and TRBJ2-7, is NAGVMQNPRHLVRRRGQEARLRCSPMKGHSHVYWYRQLPEEGLKFMVYLQKENIIDESGMPKERFSAEFPKEGPSILRIQQVVRGDSAAYFCASSPDRLGYEQYFGPGTRLTVT.

The CDR3 bases are TGTGCCAGCAGCTTAGAGGGAGCACCCGAGCAGTACTTC. This translates into CASSLEGAPEQYF. The rearrangement links TRBV7-3 to TRBJ2-7; maybe TRBD2 (5 bases). There are 13 residues in the CDR3. The germline V gene has CDR1 SGHTA and CDR2 FQGTGA. Trimming cost V 2 bases and J 6 bases, with 11 bases left between them.

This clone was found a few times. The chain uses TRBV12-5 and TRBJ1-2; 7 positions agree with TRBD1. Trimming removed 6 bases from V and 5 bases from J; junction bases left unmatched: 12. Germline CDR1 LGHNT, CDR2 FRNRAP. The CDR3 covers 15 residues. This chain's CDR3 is CASGLDRAQAYGYTF. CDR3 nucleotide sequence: TGTGCTAGTGGACTCGACAGGGCCCAGGCGTATGGCTACACCTTC.

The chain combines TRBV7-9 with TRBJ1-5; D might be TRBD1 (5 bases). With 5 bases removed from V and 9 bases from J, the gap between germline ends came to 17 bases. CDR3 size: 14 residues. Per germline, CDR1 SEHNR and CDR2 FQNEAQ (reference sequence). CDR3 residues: CASSPLPGGWPQHF. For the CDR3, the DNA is TGTGCCAGCAGCCCCCTTCCCGGGGGGTGGCCCCAGCATTTT.

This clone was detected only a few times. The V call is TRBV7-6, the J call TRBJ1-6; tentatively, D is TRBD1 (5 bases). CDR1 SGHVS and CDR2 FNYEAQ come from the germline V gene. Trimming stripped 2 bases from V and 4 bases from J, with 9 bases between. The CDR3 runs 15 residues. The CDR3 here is CASSLNGGYNSPLHF. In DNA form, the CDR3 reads TGTGCCAGCAGCTTAAACGGGGGGTATAATTCACCCCTCCACTTT.

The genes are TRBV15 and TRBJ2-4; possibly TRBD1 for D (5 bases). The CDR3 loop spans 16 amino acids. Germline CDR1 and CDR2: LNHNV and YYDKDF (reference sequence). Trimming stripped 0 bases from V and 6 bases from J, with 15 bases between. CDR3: CATSRDRAGIGNIQYF. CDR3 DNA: TGTGCCACCAGCAGAGACAGGGCAGGGATAGGAAACATTCAGTACTTC.

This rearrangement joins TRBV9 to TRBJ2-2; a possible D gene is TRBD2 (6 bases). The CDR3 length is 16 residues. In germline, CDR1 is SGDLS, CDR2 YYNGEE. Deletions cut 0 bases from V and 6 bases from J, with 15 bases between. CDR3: CASSVAAGRGPGELFF. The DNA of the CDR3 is TGTGCCAGCAGCGTAGCTGCGGGGAGAGGCCCCGGGGAGCTGTTTTTT.

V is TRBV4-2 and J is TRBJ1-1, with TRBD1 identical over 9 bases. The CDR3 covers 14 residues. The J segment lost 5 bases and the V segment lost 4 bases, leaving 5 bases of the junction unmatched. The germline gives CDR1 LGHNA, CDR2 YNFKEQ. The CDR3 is CASSLETGGTEAFF. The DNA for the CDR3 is TGTGCCAGCAGCCTAGAGACAGGGGGGACTGAAGCTTTCTTT.

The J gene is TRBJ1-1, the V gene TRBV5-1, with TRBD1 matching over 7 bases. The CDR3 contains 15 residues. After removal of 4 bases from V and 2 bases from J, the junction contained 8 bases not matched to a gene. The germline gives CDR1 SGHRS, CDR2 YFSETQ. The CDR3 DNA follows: TGCGCCAGCAGCCCCCGAGGACAGGAAAACACTGAAGCTTTCTTT. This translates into CASSPRGQENTEAFF.

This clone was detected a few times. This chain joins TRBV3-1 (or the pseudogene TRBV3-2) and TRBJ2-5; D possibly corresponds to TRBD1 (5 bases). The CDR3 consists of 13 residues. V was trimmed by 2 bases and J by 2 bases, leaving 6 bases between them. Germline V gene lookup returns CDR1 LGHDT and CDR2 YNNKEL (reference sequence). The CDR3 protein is CASSQQGQETQYF. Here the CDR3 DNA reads TGTGCCAGCAGCCAACAGGGTCAAGAGACCCAGTACTTC.